This T cell receptor beta chain was recovered during a study of blood T cells in healthy people across ages. Turning to the study itself: With template switching, about one barcoded beta molecule was captured per two T cells.

A second PCR, run for roughly 6 to 11 cycles, used a sample-barcoded 5' primer plus a J-beta primer mix. Tags on each cDNA molecule came from a template-switch adaptor with 12 random nucleotides. Each CDR3 protein is one row after TCRdb ran MiXCR on the 5' RACE reads. Here the sample spans more than 900,000 distinct CDR3 sequences, under 30% being singletons. Germline CDR1 reads SEHNR; CDR2 reads FQNEAQ (reference sequence). This CDR3 has 15 residues. The V and J ends lost 7 bases and 4 bases, in that order; junction bases with no gene match: 11. The people who gave samples were healthy Caucasians from Russia, aged roughly 6 to 90. These same records also appear under a second study, on T cells of mothers and their children.

Sequencing used blood. The chain employs TRBV7-9 and TRBJ2-3; 7 bases agree with TRBD2. This clonotype was obtained from a girl aged 2 to 10 in good health. The CDR3 sequence: CASIPRTSESDTQYF. In DNA, the CDR3 is TGTGCCAGCATCCCGAGGACTAGTGAATCAGATACGCAGTATTTT.